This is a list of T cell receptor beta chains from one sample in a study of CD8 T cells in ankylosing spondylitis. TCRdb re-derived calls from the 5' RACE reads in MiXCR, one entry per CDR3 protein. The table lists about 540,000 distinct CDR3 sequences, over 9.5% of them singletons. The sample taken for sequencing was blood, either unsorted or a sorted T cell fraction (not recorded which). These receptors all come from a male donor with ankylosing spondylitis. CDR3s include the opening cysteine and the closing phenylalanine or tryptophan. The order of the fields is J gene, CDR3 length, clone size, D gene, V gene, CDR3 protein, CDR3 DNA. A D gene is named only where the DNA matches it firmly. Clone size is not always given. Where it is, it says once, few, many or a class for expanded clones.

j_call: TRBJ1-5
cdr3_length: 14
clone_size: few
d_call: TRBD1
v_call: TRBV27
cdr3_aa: CASSFLGQGQPQHF
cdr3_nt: TGTGCCAGCAGTTTTTTGGGACAGGGTCAGCCCCAGCATTTT

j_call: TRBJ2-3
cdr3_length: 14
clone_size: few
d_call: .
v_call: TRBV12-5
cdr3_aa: CASGLEQSSDTQYF
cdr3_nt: TGTGCTAGTGGTTTGGAACAGAGTAGCGATACGCAGTATTTT

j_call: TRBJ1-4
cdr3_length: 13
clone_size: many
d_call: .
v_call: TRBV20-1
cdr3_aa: CSAREGDEEKLFF
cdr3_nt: TGCAGTGCCCGGGAGGGAGATGAGGAAAAACTGTTTTTT

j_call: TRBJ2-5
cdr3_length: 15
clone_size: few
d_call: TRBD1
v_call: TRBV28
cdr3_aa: CASSFPQGAEETQYF
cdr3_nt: TGTGCCAGCAGTTTTCCACAGGGGGCTGAAGAGACCCAGTACTTC

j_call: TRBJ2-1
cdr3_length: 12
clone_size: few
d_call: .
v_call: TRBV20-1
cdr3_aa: CSAQRRDNEQFF
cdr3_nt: TGCAGTGCTCAGCGTCGAGACAATGAGCAGTTCTTC

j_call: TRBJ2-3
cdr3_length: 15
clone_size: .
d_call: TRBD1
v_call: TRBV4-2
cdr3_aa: CASSLRDREADTQYF
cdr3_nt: TGTGCCAGCAGCCTCCGGGACAGGGAGGCAGATACGCAGTATTTT

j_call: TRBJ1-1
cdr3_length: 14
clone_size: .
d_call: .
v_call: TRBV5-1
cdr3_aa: CASSSYSKGTEAFF
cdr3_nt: TGCGCCAGCAGCTCCTACAGTAAGGGCACTGAAGCTTTCTTT

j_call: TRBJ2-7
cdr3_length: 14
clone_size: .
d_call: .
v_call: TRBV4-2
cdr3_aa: CASSQGGQSYEQYF
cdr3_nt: TGTGCCAGCAGCCAAGGAGGACAGTCCTACGAGCAGTACTTC

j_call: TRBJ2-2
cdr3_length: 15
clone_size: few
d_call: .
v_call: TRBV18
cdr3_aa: CASSPDYRATGELFF
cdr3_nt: TGTGCCAGCTCACCGGACTACAGGGCGACCGGGGAGCTGTTTTTT

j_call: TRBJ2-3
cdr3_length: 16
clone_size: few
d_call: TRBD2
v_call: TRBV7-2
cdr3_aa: CASSFLAGVTTDTQYF
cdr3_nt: TGTGCCAGCAGCTTTCTAGCGGGCGTAACCACAGATACGCAGTATTTT

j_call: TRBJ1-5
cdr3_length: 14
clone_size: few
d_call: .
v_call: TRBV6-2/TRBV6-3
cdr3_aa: CASSSVSVDGPQHF
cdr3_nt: TGTGCCAGCAGTTCTGTGTCAGTAGATGGGCCCCAGCATTTT

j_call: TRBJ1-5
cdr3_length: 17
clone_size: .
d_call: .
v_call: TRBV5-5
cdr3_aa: CASSFRLSALGNQPQHF
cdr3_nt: TGTGCCAGCAGCTTCCGACTGTCGGCCTTAGGCAATCAGCCCCAGCATTTT

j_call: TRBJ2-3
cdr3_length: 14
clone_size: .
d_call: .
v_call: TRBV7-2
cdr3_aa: CASSLAGPEDTQYF
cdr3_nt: TGTGCCAGCAGCTTAGCGGGTCCAGAAGATACGCAGTATTTT

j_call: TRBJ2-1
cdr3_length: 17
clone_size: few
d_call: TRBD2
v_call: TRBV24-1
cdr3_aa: CATSDSHQLTSGSLQFF
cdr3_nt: TGTGCCACCAGTGATTCACACCAATTGACTAGCGGGAGTTTGCAGTTCTTC

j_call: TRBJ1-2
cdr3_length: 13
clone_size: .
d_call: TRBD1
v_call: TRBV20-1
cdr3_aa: CSAREGQGGGYTF
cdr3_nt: TGCAGTGCTAGAGAGGGGCAGGGGGGCGGCTACACCTTC

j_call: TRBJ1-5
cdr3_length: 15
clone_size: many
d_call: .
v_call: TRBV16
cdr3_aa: CASSQGLVSDQPQHF
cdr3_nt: TGTGCCAGCAGCCAGGGTCTGGTCAGCGATCAGCCCCAGCATTTT

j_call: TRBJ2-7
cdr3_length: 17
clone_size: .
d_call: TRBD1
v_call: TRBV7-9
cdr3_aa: CASSLVLGTAVQGEQYF
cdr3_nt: TGTGCCAGCAGCTTAGTCTTGGGGACAGCGGTTCAGGGCGAGCAGTACTTC

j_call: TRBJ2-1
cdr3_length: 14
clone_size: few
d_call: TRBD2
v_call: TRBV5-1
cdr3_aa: CASGGLSPTNEQFF
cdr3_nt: TGCGCCAGCGGGGGACTATCCCCTACAAATGAGCAGTTCTTC

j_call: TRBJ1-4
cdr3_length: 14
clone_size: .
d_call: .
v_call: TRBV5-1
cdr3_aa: CASSLDGSNEKLFF
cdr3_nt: TGCGCCAGCAGCCTGGACGGAAGTAATGAAAAACTGTTTTTT

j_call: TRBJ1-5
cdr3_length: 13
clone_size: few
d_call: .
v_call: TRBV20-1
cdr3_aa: CSALGAANQPQHF
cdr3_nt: TGCAGTGCTCTAGGGGCCGCCAATCAGCCCCAGCATTTT

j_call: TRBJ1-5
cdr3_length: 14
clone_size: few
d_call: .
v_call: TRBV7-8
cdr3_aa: CASRRGAGNQPQHF
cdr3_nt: TGTGCCAGCAGGCGAGGCGCGGGCAATCAGCCCCAGCATTTT

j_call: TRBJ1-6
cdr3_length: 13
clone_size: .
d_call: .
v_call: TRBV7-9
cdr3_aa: CASRYRANSPLHF
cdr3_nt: TGTGCCAGCAGGTACAGGGCCAATTCACCCCTCCACTTT

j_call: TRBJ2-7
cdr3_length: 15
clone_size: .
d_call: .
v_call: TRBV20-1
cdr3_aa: CSAREFVGVSYEQYF
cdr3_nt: TGCAGTGCTAGAGAATTTGTGGGCGTCTCCTACGAGCAGTACTTC

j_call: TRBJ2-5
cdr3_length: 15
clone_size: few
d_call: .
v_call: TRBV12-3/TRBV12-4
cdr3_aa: CASSSYSAGGETQYF
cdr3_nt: TGTGCCAGCAGCTCATATTCGGCAGGGGGGGAGACCCAGTACTTC

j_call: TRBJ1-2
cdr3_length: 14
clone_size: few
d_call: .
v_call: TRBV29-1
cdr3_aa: CSVDEVGANYGYTF
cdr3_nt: TGCAGCGTGGACGAAGTGGGGGCTAACTATGGCTACACCTTC

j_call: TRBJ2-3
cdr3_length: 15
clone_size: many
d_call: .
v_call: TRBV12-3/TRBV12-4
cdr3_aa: CASSLFAGNTDTQYF
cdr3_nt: TGTGCCAGCAGTTTATTTGCGGGGAACACAGATACGCAGTATTTT

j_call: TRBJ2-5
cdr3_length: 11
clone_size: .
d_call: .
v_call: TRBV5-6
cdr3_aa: CASSFLGTQYF
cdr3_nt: TGTGCCAGCAGCTTTCTAGGGACCCAGTACTTC

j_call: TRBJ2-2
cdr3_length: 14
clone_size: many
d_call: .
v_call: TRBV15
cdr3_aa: CATSVRDDTGELFF
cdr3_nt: TGTGCCACCAGCGTCCGGGATGACACCGGGGAGCTGTTTTTT

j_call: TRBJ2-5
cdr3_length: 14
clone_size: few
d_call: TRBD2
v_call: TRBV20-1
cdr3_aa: CSAPLAGGGETQYF
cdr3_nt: TGCAGTGCGCCACTAGCGGGAGGGGGTGAGACCCAGTACTTC

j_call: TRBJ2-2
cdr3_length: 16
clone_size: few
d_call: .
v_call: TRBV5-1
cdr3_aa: CASSIGTLANTGELFF
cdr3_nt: TGCGCCAGCAGCATCGGGACACTCGCGAACACCGGGGAGCTGTTTTTT

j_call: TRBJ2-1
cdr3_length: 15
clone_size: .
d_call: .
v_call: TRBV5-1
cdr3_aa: CASSFDRRAYNEQFF
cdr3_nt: TGCGCCAGCAGCTTTGACAGGCGAGCCTACAATGAGCAGTTCTTC

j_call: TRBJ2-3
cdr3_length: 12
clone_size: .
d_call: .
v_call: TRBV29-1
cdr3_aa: CSVEDLRDTQYF
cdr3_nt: TGCAGCGTTGAAGATCTCAGAGATACGCAGTATTTT

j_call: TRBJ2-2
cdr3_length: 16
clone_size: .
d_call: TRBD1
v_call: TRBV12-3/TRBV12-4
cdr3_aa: CASSFLGTGNTGELFF
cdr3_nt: TGTGCCAGCAGTTTTCTCGGGACAGGGAACACCGGGGAGCTGTTTTTT

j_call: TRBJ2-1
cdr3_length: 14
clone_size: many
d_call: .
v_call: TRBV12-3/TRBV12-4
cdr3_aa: CASTLSEPYNEQFF
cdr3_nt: TGTGCCAGCACCCTATCGGAACCCTACAATGAGCAGTTCTTC

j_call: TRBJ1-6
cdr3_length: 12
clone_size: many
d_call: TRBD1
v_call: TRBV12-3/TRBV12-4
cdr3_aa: CASSQGGSPLHF
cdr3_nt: TGTGCCAGCAGTCAGGGGGGATCACCCCTCCACTTT

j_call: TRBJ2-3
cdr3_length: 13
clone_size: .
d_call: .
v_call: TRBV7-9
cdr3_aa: CASSLNGPDTQYF
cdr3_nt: TGTGCCAGCAGCTTAAATGGACCAGATACGCAGTATTTT

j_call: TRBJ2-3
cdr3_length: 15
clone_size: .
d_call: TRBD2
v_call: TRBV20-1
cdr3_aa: CSVERTSDFTDTQYF
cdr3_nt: TGCAGTGTTGAAAGGACTAGCGACTTCACAGATACGCAGTATTTT

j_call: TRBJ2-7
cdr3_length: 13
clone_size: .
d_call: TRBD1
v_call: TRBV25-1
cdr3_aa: CASSANRGYEQYF
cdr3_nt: TGTGCCAGCAGTGCCAACAGGGGTTACGAGCAGTACTTC

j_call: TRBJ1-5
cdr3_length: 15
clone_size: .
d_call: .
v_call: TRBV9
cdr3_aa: CASSSGGLGNQPQHF
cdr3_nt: TGTGCCAGCAGCAGCGGGGGGTTGGGCAATCAGCCCCAGCATTTT

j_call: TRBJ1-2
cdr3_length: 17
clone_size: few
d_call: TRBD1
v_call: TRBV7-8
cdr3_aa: CASSLARGGGLGYGYTF
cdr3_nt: TGTGCCAGCAGCTTAGCGCGGGGAGGGGGCCTAGGCTATGGCTACACCTTC